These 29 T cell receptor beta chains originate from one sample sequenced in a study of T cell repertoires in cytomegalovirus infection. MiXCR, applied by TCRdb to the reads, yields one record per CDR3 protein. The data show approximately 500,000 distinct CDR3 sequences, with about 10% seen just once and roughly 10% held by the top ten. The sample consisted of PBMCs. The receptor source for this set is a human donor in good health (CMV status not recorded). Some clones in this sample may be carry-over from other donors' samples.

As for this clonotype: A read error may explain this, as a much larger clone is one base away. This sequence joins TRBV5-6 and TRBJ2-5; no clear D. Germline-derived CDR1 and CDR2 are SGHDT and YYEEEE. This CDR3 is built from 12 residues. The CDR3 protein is CAGSLAGGSVDF. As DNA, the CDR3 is TGTGCCGGCAGCTTGGCCGGTGGGTCTGTAGACTTC.

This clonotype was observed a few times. CDR3 sequence reads: CASSPGTGGFSSYEQYF. The CDR3 DNA follows: TGTGCCAGCAGCCCCGGGACAGGGGGTTTTAGCTCCTACGAGCAGTACTTC. This chain links TRBV6-5 with TRBJ2-7; 11 nucleotides match TRBD1. This CDR3 is built from 17 residues. CDR1 MNHEY and CDR2 SVGAGI come from the germline V gene. V lost 6 bases and J lost 0; bases outside the gene matches: 10.

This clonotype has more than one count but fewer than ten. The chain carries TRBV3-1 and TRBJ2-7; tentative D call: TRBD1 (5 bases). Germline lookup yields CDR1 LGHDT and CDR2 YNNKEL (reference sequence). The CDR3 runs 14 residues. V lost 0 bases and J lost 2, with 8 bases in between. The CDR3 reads CASSQDDSAYEQYF. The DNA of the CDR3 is TGTGCCAGCAGCCAAGATGACAGCGCCTACGAGCAGTACTTC.

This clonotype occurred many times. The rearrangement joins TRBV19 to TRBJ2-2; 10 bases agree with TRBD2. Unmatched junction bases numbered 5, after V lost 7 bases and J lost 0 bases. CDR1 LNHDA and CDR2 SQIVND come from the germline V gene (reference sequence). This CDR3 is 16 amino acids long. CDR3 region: CASTSGRKTNTGELFF. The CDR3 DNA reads TGTGCCAGTACTAGCGGGAGAAAAACGAACACCGGGGAGCTGTTTTTT.

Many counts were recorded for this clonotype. CDR3 sequence: CASSLDQGTGELFF. For the CDR3, the DNA is TGTGCCAGCAGCTTAGACCAGGGCACCGGGGAGCTGTTTTTT. This sequence joins TRBV7-3 and TRBJ2-2; a possible D gene is TRBD1 (5 bases). The CDR3 spans 14 residues. V was pared by 2 bases and J by 4 bases, with 8 bases between. Per germline, CDR1 SGHTA and CDR2 FQGTGA.

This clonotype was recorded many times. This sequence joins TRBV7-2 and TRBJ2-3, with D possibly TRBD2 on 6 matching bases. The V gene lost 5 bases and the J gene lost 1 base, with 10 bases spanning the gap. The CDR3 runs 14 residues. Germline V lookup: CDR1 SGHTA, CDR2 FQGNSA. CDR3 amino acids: CASSPPSGTDTQYF. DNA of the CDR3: TGTGCCAGCAGCCCACCTAGCGGCACAGATACGCAGTATTTT.

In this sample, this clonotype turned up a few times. The CDR3 DNA follows: TGCAGTGCTAGAGACACTAGCGGCAGCTCCTACAATGAGCAGTTCTTC. It specifies CSARDTSGSSYNEQFF. The chain couples TRBV20-1 to TRBJ2-1, with 8 nucleotides matching TRBD2. Germline CDR1 is DFQATT and CDR2 is SNEGSKA (reference sequence). The V gene end was trimmed by 0 bases and the J gene end by 0 bases; junction bases not matched to a gene: 4. CDR3 length: 16 amino acids.

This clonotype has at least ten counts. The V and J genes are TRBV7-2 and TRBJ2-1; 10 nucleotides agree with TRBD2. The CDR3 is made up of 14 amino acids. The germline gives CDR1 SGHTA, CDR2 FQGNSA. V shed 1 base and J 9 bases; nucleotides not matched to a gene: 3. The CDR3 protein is CASSLEGLATEQFF. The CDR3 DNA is TGTGCCAGCAGCTTAGAGGGACTAGCGACTGAGCAGTTCTTC.

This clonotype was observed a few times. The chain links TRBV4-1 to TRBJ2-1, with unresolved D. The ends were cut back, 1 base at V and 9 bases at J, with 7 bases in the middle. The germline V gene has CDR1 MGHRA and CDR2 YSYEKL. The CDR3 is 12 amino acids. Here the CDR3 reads CASSQVRSEQFF. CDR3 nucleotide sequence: TGCGCCAGCAGCCAAGTGCGGAGTGAGCAGTTCTTC.

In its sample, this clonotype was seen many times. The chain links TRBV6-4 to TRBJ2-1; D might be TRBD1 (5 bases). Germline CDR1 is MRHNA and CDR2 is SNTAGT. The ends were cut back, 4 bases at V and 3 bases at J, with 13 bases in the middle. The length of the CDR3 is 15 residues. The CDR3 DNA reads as TGTGCCAGCAGTGTGGGGCGCCGTAGCTACAATGAGCAGTTCTTC. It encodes CASSVGRRSYNEQFF.

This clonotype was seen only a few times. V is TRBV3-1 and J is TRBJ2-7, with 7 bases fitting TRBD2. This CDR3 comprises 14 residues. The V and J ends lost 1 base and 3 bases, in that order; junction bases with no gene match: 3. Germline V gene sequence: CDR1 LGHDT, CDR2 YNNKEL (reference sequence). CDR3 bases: TGTGCCAGCAGCCAAGGGCTAGCGGACTACGAGCAGTACTTC. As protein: CASSQGLADYEQYF.

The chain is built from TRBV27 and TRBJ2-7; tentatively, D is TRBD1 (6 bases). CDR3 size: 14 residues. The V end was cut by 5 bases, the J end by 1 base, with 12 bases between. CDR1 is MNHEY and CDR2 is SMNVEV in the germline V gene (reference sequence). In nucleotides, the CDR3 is TGTGCCAGCAGTCAACACAGGGAATCCTACGAGCAGTACTTC. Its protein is CASSQHRESYEQYF.

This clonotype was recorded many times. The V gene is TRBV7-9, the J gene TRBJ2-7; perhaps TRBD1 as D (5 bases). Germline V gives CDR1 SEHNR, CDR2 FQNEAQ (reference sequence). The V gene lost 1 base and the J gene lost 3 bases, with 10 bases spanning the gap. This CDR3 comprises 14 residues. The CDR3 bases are TGTGCCAGCAGCTTAGTCCAGGGAAACTACGAGCAGTACTTC. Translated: CASSLVQGNYEQYF.

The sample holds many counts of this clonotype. In nucleotides, the CDR3 is TGTGCCAGCAGCGTAGAGGGGGACCTCTTCACAGATACGCAGTATTTT. Its translation: CASSVEGDLFTDTQYF. The rearrangement joins TRBV9 to TRBJ2-3, with TRBD1 as a possible D gene (6 bases). V lost 0 bases to trimming and J lost 2 bases, with 13 bases between them. Germline V CDR1 and CDR2: SGDLS, YYNGEE. This CDR3 is built from 16 residues.

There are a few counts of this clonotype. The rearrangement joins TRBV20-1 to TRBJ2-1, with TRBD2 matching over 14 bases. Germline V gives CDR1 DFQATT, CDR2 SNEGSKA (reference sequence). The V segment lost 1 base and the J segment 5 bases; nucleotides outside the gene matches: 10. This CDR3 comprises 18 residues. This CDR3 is CSARGLHRLAGGNNEQFF. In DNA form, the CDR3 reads TGCAGTGCTAGAGGGCTACACCGACTAGCGGGAGGGAACAATGAGCAGTTCTTC.

CDR3 loop: CSAMPGLITDTQYF. CDR3 bases: TGCAGCGCCATGCCGGGACTTATCACAGATACGCAGTATTTT. The rearrangement links TRBV29-1 to TRBJ2-3; D might be TRBD2 (6 bases). From germline, CDR1 is SQVTM and CDR2 ANQGSEA. The CDR3 length is 14 residues. The V and J ends lost 7 bases and 2 bases respectively, with 16 bases between them.

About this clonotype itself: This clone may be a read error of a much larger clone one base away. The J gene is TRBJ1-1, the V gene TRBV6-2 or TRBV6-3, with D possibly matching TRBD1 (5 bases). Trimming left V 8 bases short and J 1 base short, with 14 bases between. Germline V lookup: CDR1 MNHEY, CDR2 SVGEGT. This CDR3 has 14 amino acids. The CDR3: CASGANQGNTEAFF. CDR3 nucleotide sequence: TGTGCCAGCGGTGCAAATCAGGGGAACACTGAAGCTTTCTTT.

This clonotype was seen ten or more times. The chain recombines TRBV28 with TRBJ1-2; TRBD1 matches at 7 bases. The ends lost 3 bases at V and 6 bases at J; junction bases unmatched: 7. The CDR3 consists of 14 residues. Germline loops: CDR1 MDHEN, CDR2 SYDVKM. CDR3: CASSLGHRGDGYTF. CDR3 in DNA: TGTGCCAGCAGTTTGGGCCACAGGGGTGATGGCTACACCTTC.

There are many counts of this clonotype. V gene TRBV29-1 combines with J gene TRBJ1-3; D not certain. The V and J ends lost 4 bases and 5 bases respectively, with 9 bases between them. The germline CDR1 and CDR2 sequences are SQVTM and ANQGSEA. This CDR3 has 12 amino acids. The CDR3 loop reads CSVGETRNTIYF. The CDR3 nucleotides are TGCAGCGTTGGGGAAACGAGAAACACCATATATTTT.

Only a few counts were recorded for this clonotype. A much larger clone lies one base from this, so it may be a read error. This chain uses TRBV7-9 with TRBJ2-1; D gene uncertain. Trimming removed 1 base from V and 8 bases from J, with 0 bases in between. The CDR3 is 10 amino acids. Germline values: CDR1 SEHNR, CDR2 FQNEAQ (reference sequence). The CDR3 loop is CASSLDEQFF. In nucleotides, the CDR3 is TGTGCCAGCAGCTTAGATGAGCAGTTCTTC.

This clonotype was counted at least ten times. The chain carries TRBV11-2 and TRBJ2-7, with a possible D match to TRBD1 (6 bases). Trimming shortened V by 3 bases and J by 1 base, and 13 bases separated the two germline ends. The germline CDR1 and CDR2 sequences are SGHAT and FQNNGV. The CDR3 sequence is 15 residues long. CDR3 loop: CASSLGAGPSYEQYF. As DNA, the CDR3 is TGTGCCAGCAGCTTGGGGGCAGGGCCTTCCTACGAGCAGTACTTC.

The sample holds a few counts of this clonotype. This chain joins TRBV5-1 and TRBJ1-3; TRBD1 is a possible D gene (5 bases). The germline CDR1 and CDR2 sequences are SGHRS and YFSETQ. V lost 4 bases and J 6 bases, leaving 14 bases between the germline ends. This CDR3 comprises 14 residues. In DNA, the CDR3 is TGCGCCAGCAGCCCCGGGACTCTGGAAAACACCATATATTTT. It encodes CASSPGTLENTIYF.

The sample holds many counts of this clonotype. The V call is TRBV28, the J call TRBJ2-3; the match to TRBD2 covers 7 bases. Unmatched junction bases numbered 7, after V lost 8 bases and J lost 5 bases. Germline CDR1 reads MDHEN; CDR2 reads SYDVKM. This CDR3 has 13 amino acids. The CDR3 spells CASFTAGRDTQYF. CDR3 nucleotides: TGTGCCAGCTTTACAGCGGGAAGAGATACGCAGTATTTT.

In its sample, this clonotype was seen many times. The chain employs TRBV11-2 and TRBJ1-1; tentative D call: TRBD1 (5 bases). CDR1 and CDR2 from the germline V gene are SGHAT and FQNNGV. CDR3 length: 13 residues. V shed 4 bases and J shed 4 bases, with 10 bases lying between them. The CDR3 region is CASSWGTLTEAFF. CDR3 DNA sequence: TGTGCCAGCAGCTGGGGGACTCTCACTGAAGCTTTCTTT.

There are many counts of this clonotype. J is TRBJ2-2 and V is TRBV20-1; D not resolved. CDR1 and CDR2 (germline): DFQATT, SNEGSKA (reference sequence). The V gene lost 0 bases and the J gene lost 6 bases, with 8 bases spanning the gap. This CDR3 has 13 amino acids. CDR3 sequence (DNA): TGCAGTGCTAGAGATTTATCGCCCGGGGAGCTGTTTTTT. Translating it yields CSARDLSPGELFF.

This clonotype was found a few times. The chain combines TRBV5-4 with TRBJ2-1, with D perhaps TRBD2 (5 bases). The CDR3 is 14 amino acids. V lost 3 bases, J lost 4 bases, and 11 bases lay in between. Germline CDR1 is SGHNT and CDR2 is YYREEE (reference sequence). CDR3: CASSSAGRYNEQFF. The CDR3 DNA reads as TGTGCCAGCAGCTCCGCGGGCCGATACAATGAGCAGTTCTTC.

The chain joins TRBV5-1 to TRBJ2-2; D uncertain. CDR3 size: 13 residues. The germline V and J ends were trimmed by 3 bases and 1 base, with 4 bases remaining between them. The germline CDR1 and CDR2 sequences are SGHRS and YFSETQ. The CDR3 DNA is TGCGCCAGCAGCTACGGGAACACCGGGGAGCTGTTTTTT. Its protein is CASSYGNTGELFF.

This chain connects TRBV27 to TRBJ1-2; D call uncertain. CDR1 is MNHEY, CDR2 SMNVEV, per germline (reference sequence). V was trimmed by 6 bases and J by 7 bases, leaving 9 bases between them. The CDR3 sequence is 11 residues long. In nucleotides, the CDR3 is TGTGCCAGCAGGTCCCGGGGTGGCTACACCTTC. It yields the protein CASRSRGGYTF.

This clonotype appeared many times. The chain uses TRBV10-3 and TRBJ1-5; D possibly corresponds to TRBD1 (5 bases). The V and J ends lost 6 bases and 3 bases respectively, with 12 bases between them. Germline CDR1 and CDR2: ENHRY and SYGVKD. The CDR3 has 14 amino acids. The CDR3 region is CAIRKDSNNQPQHF. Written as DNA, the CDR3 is TGTGCCATCAGGAAAGACAGCAACAATCAGCCCCAGCATTTT.